The sequence of this T cell receptor beta chain was determined in a study of beta chain features in type 1 diabetes. Study-wide results and caveats: Small HLA sub-analyses could not settle whether HLA shapes TCRB rearrangement.

What was sequenced were expressed TCRB transcripts, since all of the isolated RNA had been reverse transcribed. Data came from immunoSEQ multiplex PCR; TCRdb stores just in-frame clones and leaves some out. The sample carries 160,000 or so clones, 7.5% to 10% recorded once. Germline CDR1 and CDR2: SGHRS and YFSETQ. This CDR3 contains 15 residues. V was clipped by 0 bases and J by 5 bases; unmatched bases: 5. In the case of this clone: Its target is unknown.

Heparinised blood was drawn once per donor, averaging about 0.11 L. The sequencing sample was made of central memory CD4+ T cells from blood. The V gene is TRBV5-1, the J gene TRBJ2-1; 7 bases fit TRBD1. This clonotype originated in a young woman in good health. The CDR3 DNA is TGCGCCAGCAGCTTGGTTAGCCAGGGGGACAATGAGCAGTTCTTC. Translation: CASSLVSQGDNEQFF.